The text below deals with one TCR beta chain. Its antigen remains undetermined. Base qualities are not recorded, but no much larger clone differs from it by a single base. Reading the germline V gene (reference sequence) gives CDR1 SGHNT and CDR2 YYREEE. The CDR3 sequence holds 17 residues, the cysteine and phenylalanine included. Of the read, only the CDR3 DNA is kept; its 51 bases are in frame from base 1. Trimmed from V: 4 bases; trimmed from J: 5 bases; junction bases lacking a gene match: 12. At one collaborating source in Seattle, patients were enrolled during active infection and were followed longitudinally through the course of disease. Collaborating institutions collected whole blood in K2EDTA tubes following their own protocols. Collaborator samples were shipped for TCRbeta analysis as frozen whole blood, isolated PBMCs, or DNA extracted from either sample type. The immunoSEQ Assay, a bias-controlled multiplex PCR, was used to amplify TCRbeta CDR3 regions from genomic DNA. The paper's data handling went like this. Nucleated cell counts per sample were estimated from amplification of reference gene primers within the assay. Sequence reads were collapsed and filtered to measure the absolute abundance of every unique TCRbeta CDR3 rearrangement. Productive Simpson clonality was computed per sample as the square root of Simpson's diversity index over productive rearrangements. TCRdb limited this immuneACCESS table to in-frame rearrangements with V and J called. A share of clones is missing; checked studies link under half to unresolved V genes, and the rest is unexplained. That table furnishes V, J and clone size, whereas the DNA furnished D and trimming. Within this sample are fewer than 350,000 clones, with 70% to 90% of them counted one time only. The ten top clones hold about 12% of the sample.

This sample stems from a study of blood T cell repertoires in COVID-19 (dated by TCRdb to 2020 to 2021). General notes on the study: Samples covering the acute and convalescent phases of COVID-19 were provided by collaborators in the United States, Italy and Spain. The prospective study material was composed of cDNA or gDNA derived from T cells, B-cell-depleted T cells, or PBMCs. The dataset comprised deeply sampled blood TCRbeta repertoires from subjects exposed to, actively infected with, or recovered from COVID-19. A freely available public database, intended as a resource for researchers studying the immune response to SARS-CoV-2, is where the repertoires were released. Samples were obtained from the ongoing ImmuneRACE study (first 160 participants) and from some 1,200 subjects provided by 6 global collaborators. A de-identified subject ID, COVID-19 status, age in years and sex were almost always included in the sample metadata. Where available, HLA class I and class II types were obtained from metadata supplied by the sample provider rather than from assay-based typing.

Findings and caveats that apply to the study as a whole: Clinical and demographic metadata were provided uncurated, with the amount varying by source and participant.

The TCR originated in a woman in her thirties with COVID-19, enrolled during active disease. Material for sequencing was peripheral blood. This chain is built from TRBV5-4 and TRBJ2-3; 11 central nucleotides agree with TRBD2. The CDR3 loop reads CASSLDLLAGGKDTQYF. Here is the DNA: TGTGCCAGCAGCCTCGATCTTCTAGCGGGGGGCAAAGATACGCAGTATTTT.